A selection of T cell receptor beta chains follows, all from one sample in a study of a mutant IDH1 vaccine in newly diagnosed glioma. For these receptors, no antigen is known. The repertoire was sequenced with immunoSEQ multiplex PCR; TCRdb's copy has only in-frame clones and lacks some. The sample lists 41,000 or so clones, over 75% seen once, with around 1.5% in the top ten. The starting material was PBMCs, obtained from a glioma patient whose treatment included an IDH1 peptide vaccine. Source of these receptors: a middle-aged man with glioma. Both conserved end residues are part of each CDR3. The D gene is left open where the match is weak. For some rows the clone size is stated as once, few or many, or as a class when expanded; others skip it.

CASSDRTGGVDGYTF,TGTGCCAGCAGTGACCGGACAGGGGGTGTCGATGGCTACACCTTC,NA,TRBJ1-2,TRBV7-2,TRBD1
CASSFRDSRTDTQYF,TGCGCCAGCAGCTTTCGGGACTCACGCACAGATACGCAGTATTTT,NA,TRBJ2-3,TRBV5-1,NA
CASSRSGSGEQFF,TGTGCCAGCTCACGAAGCGGGAGCGGTGAGCAGTTCTTC,NA,TRBJ2-1,TRBV18,TRBD2
CASRHVGGVPYEQYF,TGTGCCAGCAGACACGTGGGAGGGGTCCCCTACGAGCAGTACTTC,NA,TRBJ2-7,TRBV7-9,TRBD2
CASSQTGGNAYQVGELFF,TGTGCCAGCAGTCAAACAGGGGGCAACGCTTATCAGGTCGGGGAGCTGTTTTTT,NA,TRBJ2-2,TRBV27,TRBD1
CASSFTGPSYEQYF,TGTGCCAGCAGCTTCACAGGACCATCTTACGAGCAGTACTTC,NA,TRBJ2-7,TRBV7-2,NA
CASTGSWGQRGSNYGYTF,TGTGCCAGTACGGGGTCGTGGGGACAGAGGGGTTCTAACTATGGCTACACCTTC,NA,TRBJ1-2,TRBV19,TRBD1
CASSTTWGFRQETQYF,TGTGCCAGCAGCACAACATGGGGATTCCGACAGGAGACCCAGTACTTC,once,TRBJ2-5,TRBV7-9,NA
CASRNTGGDGTQYF,TGTGCCAGCAGGAATACAGGGGGCGATGGGACCCAGTACTTC,NA,TRBJ2-5,TRBV7-2,TRBD1
CASSVDPLATDTQYF,TGTGCCAGCAGCGTAGACCCTCTAGCGACAGATACGCAGTATTTT,NA,TRBJ2-3,TRBV9,NA
CATASGLAGGWVFF,TGTGCCACTGCATCGGGACTAGCGGGAGGGTGGGTGTTCTTC,NA,TRBJ2-1,TRBV6-5,TRBD2
CASSFLDKLGDGYTF,TGTGCCAGCAGCTTCCTGGACAAACTTGGCGATGGCTACACCTTC,once,TRBJ1-2,TRBV7-9,NA
CATSIRTGKGNTIYF,TGTGCCACCAGCATTCGGACAGGGAAAGGAAACACCATATATTTT,NA,TRBJ1-3,TRBV15,TRBD1
CASRTDRAETQYF,TGTGCCAGCAGGACGGACAGGGCTGAGACCCAGTACTTC,NA,TRBJ2-5,TRBV7-6,TRBD1
CASSLTQRTSGTYEQYF,TGTGCCAGCAGTTTAACCCAGAGGACTAGCGGAACCTACGAGCAGTACTTC,NA,TRBJ2-7,TRBV28,TRBD2
CASSPLGGSITGELFF,TGTGCCAGCAGCCCCCTTGGCGGGAGTATCACCGGGGAGCTGTTTTTT,once,TRBJ2-2,TRBV7-2,TRBD2
CASSSRVELFF,TGTGCCAGCAGCTCCCGTGTGGAGCTGTTTTTT,NA,TRBJ2-2,TRBV5-6,NA
CASSFPGTSGANTGELFF,TGTGCCAGCAGCTTCCCCGGGACTAGCGGCGCGAACACCGGGGAGCTGTTTTTT,NA,TRBJ2-2,TRBV7-3,TRBD2
CASSLDSASGEADTQYF,TGTGCCAGCAGCTTAGATTCGGCTAGCGGTGAGGCAGATACGCAGTATTTT,NA,TRBJ2-3,TRBV7-2,TRBD2
CASSFDGAITDTQYF,TGTGCCAGCAGCTTCGACGGGGCTATCACAGATACGCAGTATTTT,NA,TRBJ2-3,TRBV5-6,NA
CASNKQQGGEKNEQYF,TGTGCCAGCAACAAACAACAGGGAGGTGAGAAGAACGAGCAGTACTTC,NA,TRBJ2-7,TRBV21-1,NA
CASSFNRDGNYEQYF,TGTGCCAGCAGCTTCAACCGGGACGGAAACTACGAGCAGTACTTC,NA,TRBJ2-7,TRBV5-4,NA
CASSLLSMYREQFF,TGCGCCAGCAGCTTACTGTCAATGTATAGAGAGCAGTTCTTC,NA,TRBJ2-1,TRBV5-1,NA
CASSLDRGNEQYF,TGTGCCAGCAGCTTGGACAGGGGTAACGAGCAGTACTTC,NA,TRBJ2-7,TRBV13,TRBD1
CASNRQPQHF,TGTGCCAGCAATCGGCAGCCCCAGCATTTT,NA,TRBJ1-5,TRBV28,NA
CATREILQGTYEQYF,TGTGCCACTAGGGAGATTCTACAGGGAACCTACGAGCAGTACTTC,NA,TRBJ2-7,TRBV6-1,NA
CASSSLGGGDGPQHF,TGTGCCAGCAGCTCATTGGGTGGAGGGGACGGCCCCCAGCATTTT,NA,TRBJ1-5,TRBV28,NA
CASSLISRADTQYF,TGTGCCAGCAGCTTAATCAGCCGGGCAGATACGCAGTATTTT,once,TRBJ2-3,TRBV11-2,NA
CASSLTGGRYNSPLHF,TGTGCCAGCAGTTTAACAGGGGGCCGATATAATTCACCCCTCCACTTT,NA,TRBJ1-6,TRBV27,TRBD1
CASSLGGRADNEQFF,TGTGCCAGCAGCTTAGGCGGGAGGGCCGACAATGAGCAGTTCTTC,NA,TRBJ2-1,TRBV7-2,TRBD2
CASSRRTLDIQYF,TGTGCCAGCAGCAGACGCACGTTGGACATTCAGTACTTC,NA,TRBJ2-4,TRBV6-5,NA
CASSLGDGTGINTQYF,TGCGCCAGCAGCTTGGGGGACGGGACAGGGATTAATACGCAGTATTTT,NA,TRBJ2-3,TRBV5-1,TRBD1
CASSPNRGPAGGELFF,TGCGCCAGCAGCCCTAACAGGGGGCCAGCCGGCGGGGAGCTGTTTTTT,NA,TRBJ2-2,TRBV4-3,TRBD1
CASSIGGAADTQYF,TGTGCCAGTAGTATCGGGGGGGCGGCAGATACGCAGTATTTT,NA,TRBJ2-3,TRBV19,TRBD2
CSVTGPSSYNEQFF,TGCAGCGTTACCGGGCCTAGCTCCTACAATGAGCAGTTCTTC,NA,TRBJ2-1,TRBV29-1,NA
CASRDRGRDTEAFF,TGTGCCAGCAGGGACAGGGGCAGAGACACTGAAGCTTTCTTT,few,TRBJ1-1,TRBV6-5,TRBD1
CARSLTLAGTDTGELFF,TGTGCCAGAAGCTTGACCCTAGCGGGAACGGACACCGGGGAGCTGTTTTTT,NA,TRBJ2-2,TRBV5-3,TRBD2
CASSSRGGAGRQFF,TGTGCCAGCAGCTCCCGGGGAGGCGCGGGAAGGCAGTTCTTC,once,TRBJ2-1,TRBV7-2,NA
CASSLGSAEDSNQPQHF,TGTGCCAGCAGTTTGGGTTCAGCAGAGGATAGCAATCAGCCCCAGCATTTT,few,TRBJ1-5,TRBV28,NA
CASSFDPGDGELFF,TGTGCTAGCAGCTTCGACCCCGGGGACGGGGAGCTGTTTTTT,NA,TRBJ2-2,TRBV7-7,NA
CSAGTRGNTEAFF,TGCAGCGCAGGGACAAGGGGGAACACTGAAGCTTTCTTT,NA,TRBJ1-1,TRBV29-1,NA
CASSPVGQGPHNEQFF,TGTGCCAGCAGCCCGGTAGGACAGGGCCCCCACAATGAGCAGTTCTTC,NA,TRBJ2-1,TRBV7-9,TRBD1
CASSSIPSGAGELFF,TGTGCCAGCAGCTCCATCCCTAGCGGGGCCGGGGAGCTGTTTTTT,NA,TRBJ2-2,TRBV7-2,TRBD2
CATSRPGRSIGGELFF,TGTGCCACCAGCAGACCCGGGCGGAGCATCGGCGGGGAGCTGTTTTTT,NA,TRBJ2-2,TRBV15,NA
CASSPPGKVGTEAFF,TGCGCCAGCAGCCCCCCTGGAAAGGTAGGCACTGAAGCTTTCTTT,once,TRBJ1-1,TRBV5-1,NA
CASSLGAAEGETQYF,TGTGCCAGCAGCTTAGGGGCAGCGGAGGGAGAGACCCAGTACTTC,NA,TRBJ2-5,TRBV7-9,NA
CATSRDQGYEQFF,TGTGCCACCAGCAGAGATCAAGGATATGAGCAGTTCTTC,NA,TRBJ2-1,TRBV15,NA
CASSPQGQNYGYTF,TGTGCCAGCAGTCCCCAGGGGCAGAACTATGGCTACACCTTC,NA,TRBJ1-2,TRBV2,NA
CASSSPNGGYTF,TGTGCCAGCAGCTCCCCCAACGGTGGCTACACCTTC,NA,TRBJ1-2,TRBV7-3,NA
CASSLVPGLTQETQYF,TGCGCCAGCAGCTTGGTCCCGGGACTCACCCAAGAGACCCAGTACTTC,few,TRBJ2-5,TRBV5-1,NA
CASGGDSSYNEQFF,TGTGCCAGCGGGGGGGACAGTTCCTACAATGAGCAGTTCTTC,NA,TRBJ2-1,TRBV6-1,NA